Below, 25 T cell receptor beta chains from the same sample are listed, as sequenced in a study of regulatory T cells in long-lasting Graves disease. Time point denoted: newly diagnosed GD, antithyroid drugs for less than 3 months. PBMC-derived RNA was used for the TCR library. Combining iRepertoire HTBI primers with Arm-PCR of CDR3 regions, the authors built TCR beta libraries. One entry per CDR3 protein, called by TCRdb with MiXCR from the multiplex PCR reads. This sample has 450,000 to 650,000 distinct CDR3 sequences, with about 16% found just once. These data also formed part of another study, on T cells in Graves' hyperthyroidism and ophthalmopathy.

Sample: peripheral blood mononuclear cells (PBMCs), taken at new diagnosis, from a patient treated with antithyroid drugs. These receptors originate from a woman aged 35-60 years with Graves disease.

This clonotype was seen a handful of times. V usage is TRBV2 and J usage is TRBJ1-1, with D unclear. The CDR3 loop spans 14 amino acids. The ends were cut back, 6 bases at V and 1 base at J, with 12 bases in the middle. CDR1 is SNHLY, CDR2 FYNNEI, per germline. CDR3 bases: TGTGCCAGCAGCGCGTCGAGCGCGAACACTGAAGCTTTCTTT. Translating it yields CASSASSANTEAFF. Supplemented by reference TRBV2 and TRBJ1-1, the full variable domain reads EPEVTQTPSHQVTQMGQEVILRCVPISNHLYFYWYRQILGQKVEFLVSFYNNEISEKSEIFDDQFSVERPDGSNFTLKIRSTKLEDSAMYFCASSASSANTEAFFGQGTRLTVV.

This clonotype was seen a few times. V and J are TRBV3-1 and TRBJ1-1; D remains ambiguous. V lost 3 bases and J 4 bases, leaving 15 bases between the germline ends. This CDR3 comprises 15 residues. Germline-derived CDR1 and CDR2 are LGHDT and YNNKEL (reference sequence). CDR3 nucleotides: TGTGCCAGCAGCCACAATTTGATATTGGGCACTGAAGCTTTCTTT. Translating gives CASSHNLILGTEAFF.

This clonotype was detected many times. The chain joins TRBV20-1 to TRBJ1-3; a possible D gene is TRBD1 (5 bases). Deletions cut 7 bases from V and 4 bases from J, with 14 bases between. The CDR3 runs 13 residues. CDR1 is DFQATT, CDR2 SNEGSKA, per germline (reference sequence). The CDR3 region is CSVEQVEGNTIYF. Here the CDR3 DNA reads TGCAGTGTGGAACAGGTGGAAGGAAACACCATATATTTT.

This clonotype was counted ten times or more. This CDR3 is CASSPPAKSEGYTF. The CDR3 DNA reads TGTGCCAGCTCACCACCGGCGAAGAGTGAGGGCTACACCTTC. The chain is built from TRBV18 and TRBJ1-2; D remains unclear. CDR3 length: 14 amino acids. Trimming left V 0 bases short and J 8 bases short, with 13 bases between. Germline V gives CDR1 KGHSH, CDR2 LQKENI.

This clonotype was counted only a few times. The CDR3 DNA reads TGCGCCAGCAGCTTGGTTGACATTGGGGAGACCCAGTACTTC. Translating it yields CASSLVDIGETQYF. The chain has TRBV5-1 and TRBJ2-5; D gene unclear. CDR1 and CDR2 from the germline V gene are SGHRS and YFSETQ. V was pared by 0 bases and J by 5 bases, with 11 bases between. The CDR3 contains 14 residues.

This clonotype came up many times. Here the CDR3 DNA reads TGTGCCAGCAGTCAAGAACAGGGATCCTATAATTCACCCCTCCACTTT. Translation gives CASSQEQGSYNSPLHF. The V and J genes are TRBV2 and TRBJ1-6; D possibly corresponds to TRBD1 (6 bases). The CDR3 length is 16 residues. Trimming stripped 5 bases from V and 1 base from J, with 12 bases between. Germline CDR1 and CDR2: SNHLY and FYNNEI.

This clonotype was seen at least ten times. The chain has TRBV27 and TRBJ2-7; TRBD2 matches at 8 bases. V lost 2 bases to trimming and J lost 7 bases; unmatched junction nucleotides: 7. The germline V gene has CDR1 MNHEY and CDR2 SMNVEV (reference sequence). This CDR3 is built from 14 residues. CDR3 DNA sequence: TGTGCCAGCAGTTTAGCGGGAGGCACGCAAGAGCAGTACTTC. This gives the protein CASSLAGGTQEQYF.

This clonotype was observed at least ten times. The chain is built from TRBV12-3 or TRBV12-4 and TRBJ2-6; 8 positions agree with TRBD1. This CDR3 has 18 residues. J gave up 2 bases and V 6 bases, and 12 bases lay outside the gene matches. CDR3 coding DNA: TGTGCCAGCAGCTCTCCGACAGGGGAGGAGGCTGGGGCCAACGTCCTGACTTTC. Translating it yields CASSSPTGEEAGANVLTF.

The table lists this clonotype with a few counts. The rearrangement links TRBV3-1 to TRBJ1-5; tentatively, D is TRBD1 (6 bases). The CDR3 has 15 amino acids. Germline-derived CDR1 and CDR2 are LGHDT and YNNKEL (reference sequence). V shed 3 bases and J shed 1 base, with 10 bases lying between them. This CDR3 reads CASSHGTTSNQPQHF. The CDR3 DNA follows: TGTGCCAGCAGCCACGGGACAACCAGCAATCAGCCCCAGCATTTT.

The chain is built from TRBV18 and TRBJ1-6; D is uncertain. The CDR3 runs 16 residues. With 4 bases removed from V and 0 bases from J, the gap between germline ends came to 10 bases. CDR1 is KGHSH, CDR2 LQKENI, per germline. This CDR3 reads CASSRTTSSYNSPLHF. In nucleotides, the CDR3 is TGTGCCAGCTCACGTACTACCAGCTCCTATAATTCACCCCTCCACTTT.

This clonotype was detected many times. The CDR3 sequence is CASSQAGTTDTQYF. The CDR3 nucleotides read TGTGCCAGCAGCCAAGCGGGGACCACAGATACGCAGTATTTT. This sequence joins TRBV11-2 and TRBJ2-3, with 7 bases fitting TRBD2. This CDR3 region has 14 residues. The germline V gene has CDR1 SGHAT and CDR2 FQNNGV. The V gene end was trimmed by 5 bases and the J gene end by 2 bases; junction bases not matched to a gene: 4.

Only a few counts were recorded for this clonotype. The chain carries TRBV9 and TRBJ1-1; D uncertain. The CDR3 is 12 residues long. Between the trimmed V and J ends, which lost 3 bases and 3 bases, there was a span of 6 bases. The germline gives CDR1 SGDLS, CDR2 YYNGEE. DNA for the CDR3: TGTGCCAGCAGCGAAGATGACACTGAAGCTTTCTTT. This sequence encodes CASSEDDTEAFF.

The chain combines TRBV7-9 with TRBJ1-1; no firm D call. The CDR3 loop spans 15 amino acids. CDR1 is SEHNR and CDR2 is FQNEAQ in the germline V gene (reference sequence). V was pared by 0 bases and J by 0 bases, with 8 bases between. Written as DNA, the CDR3 is TGTGCCAGCAGCTTAGCGATAGGACTGAACACTGAAGCTTTCTTT. Translating it yields CASSLAIGLNTEAFF.

This clonotype was seen a handful of times. The junction and the germline gene differ at one end; a read error may be behind it. The gene calls are TRBV18 and TRBJ1-4; D is undetermined. This CDR3 is built from 14 residues. Germline CDR1 KGHSH, CDR2 LQKENI. The CDR3 protein is CASSSAPTNGKLFF. The CDR3 nucleotides are TGTGCCAGCTCATCAGCTCCAACTAATGGAAAACTGTTTTTT.

The chain is built from TRBV20-1 and TRBJ1-5; D unresolved. Trimming removed 2 bases from V and 7 bases from J, with 24 bases in between. The CDR3 spans 17 residues. Germline CDR1 is DFQATT and CDR2 is SNEGSKA (reference sequence). CDR3 DNA sequence: TGCAGTGCTAGAAGGTTTATCAGGTTGGCTGGTATGCAGCCCCAGCATTTT. This gives the protein CSARRFIRLAGMQPQHF.

This clonotype was recorded at least ten times. The chain recombines TRBV6-1 with TRBJ1-5; D is ambiguous. The CDR3 is 16 residues long. CDR1 is MNHNS, CDR2 SASEGT, per germline. The germline V and J ends were trimmed by 8 bases and 0 bases, with 17 bases remaining between them. CDR3 in amino acids: CASAVGPRGSNQPQHF. CDR3 sequence (DNA): TGTGCCAGCGCCGTTGGGCCACGGGGTAGCAATCAGCCCCAGCATTTT.

This clonotype was counted between two and nine times. The genes are TRBV20-1 and TRBJ2-3, with 9 bases lining up with TRBD2. V was pared by 6 bases and J by 0 bases, with 4 bases of the junction left unmatched. CDR1 is DFQATT, CDR2 SNEGSKA, per germline (reference sequence). The CDR3 is 14 residues long. As DNA, the CDR3 is TGCAGTGCCCCACTAGCGGGTAGCACAGATACGCAGTATTTT. Encoded protein: CSAPLAGSTDTQYF.

This chain joins TRBV5-6 and TRBJ2-5; possibly TRBD1 for D (7 bases). Germline assignment: CDR1 SGHDT and CDR2 YYEEEE. V lost 4 bases, J lost 3 bases, and 13 bases lay in between. The length of the CDR3 is 14 residues. The CDR3 coding sequence is TGTGCCAGCAGCACGCAGGGGGGAAAAGAGACCCAGTACTTC. Translated: CASSTQGGKETQYF.

Only a few counts were recorded for this clonotype. A much larger clone differs by one base, so this may be a read error. Given the absence of the conserved phenylalanine or tryptophan at the CDR3 end, a read error is likely. The chain combines TRBV11-2 with TRBJ1-1; no definite D call. The CDR3 is 13 residues long. The V gene lost 5 bases and the J gene lost 0 bases, with 7 bases spanning the gap. Germline assignment: CDR1 SGHAT and CDR2 FQNNGV. The CDR3 DNA reads TGTGCCAGCAGCCTCGATATGAACACTGAAGCTTTCTCT. It is translated as CASSLDMNTEAFS.

Ten or more counts support this clonotype. The gene calls are TRBV28 and TRBJ1-6; D uncertain. V gave up 6 bases and J gave up 4 bases, with 10 bases separating them. CDR3 length: 14 residues. CDR1 is MDHEN, CDR2 SYDVKM, per germline. The CDR3 is CASRPPPYNSPLHF. Here the CDR3 DNA reads TGTGCCAGCAGGCCTCCACCGTATAATTCACCCCTCCACTTT.

This clonotype was seen more than once but under ten times. CDR3 DNA sequence: TGTGCCAGCGTCAGGGGAGGCCAAGAGACCCAGTACTTC. Translation: CASVRGGQETQYF. The chain has TRBV28 and TRBJ2-5, with D possibly being TRBD1 or TRBD2 (6 bases each). The CDR3 consists of 13 residues. Per the germline V gene, CDR1 is MDHEN and CDR2 is SYDVKM. V dropped 8 bases and J dropped 1 base, with 11 bases sitting between them.

This clonotype has a count of ten or more. CDR3 in amino acids: CASSPLSSGNTIYF. CDR3 coding DNA: TGTGCCAGCAGCCCGTTGAGCTCTGGAAACACCATATATTTT. The chain couples TRBV18 to TRBJ1-3, with D uncertain. The CDR3 covers 14 residues. CDR1 and CDR2 from the germline V gene are KGHSH and LQKENI. V gave up 8 bases and J gave up 0 bases, with 11 bases separating them.

The sample holds many counts of this clonotype. V is TRBV6-1 and J is TRBJ2-1; the match to TRBD2 covers 7 bases. The CDR3 loop spans 16 amino acids. Germline CDR1 MNHNS, CDR2 SASEGT. V trimming: 9 bases; J trimming: 7 bases; junction bases outside the gene matches: 18. The DNA for the CDR3 is TGTGCCAGTCAGGGAGGAAATGAGCGGGGAGGAAATGAGCAGTTCTTC. Its protein is CASQGGNERGGNEQFF.

This clonotype was observed at least ten times. This chain uses TRBV18 with TRBJ1-1; D call uncertain. Trimming cost V 1 base and J 4 bases, with 13 bases left between them. The length of the CDR3 is 15 residues. Per germline, CDR1 KGHSH and CDR2 LQKENI. The CDR3 protein is CASSPQLLGSTEAFF. The CDR3 DNA sequence: TGTGCCAGCTCACCACAGCTACTGGGAAGCACTGAAGCTTTCTTT.

This clonotype was detected many times. V gene TRBV7-2 combines with J gene TRBJ2-3, with D perhaps TRBD1 (6 bases). V lost 3 bases to trimming and J lost 0 bases, with 13 bases between them. The CDR3 has 16 amino acids. Germline V gives CDR1 SGHTA, CDR2 FQGNSA. The CDR3 here is CASSFWTARSTDTQYF. In DNA form, the CDR3 reads TGTGCCAGCAGCTTTTGGACAGCCCGAAGCACAGATACGCAGTATTTT.